Listed below are T cell receptor beta chains from one sample, sequenced in a study of graft-versus-host responses after intestinal transplantation. The antigens of these receptors remain unknown. The method was immunoSEQ multiplex PCR; TCRdb's version includes in-frame clones alone and lacks a portion of them. There are approximately 54,000 clones in the sample; about four fifths occur only once, and approximately 0.46% lies in the top ten. Sequences were derived from unstimulated CD4+ T cells sorted from spleen or lymph node cells, sampled before transplant. These receptors were obtained from a human donor who was the organ donor for an intestinal transplant. Each CDR3 is given with its conserved first and last residue. A D gene is named only where the DNA matches it firmly. Clone size is not always given. Where it is, it says once, few, many or a class for expanded clones.

abundance,len,v_gene,d_gene,j_gene,CDR3nt,CDR3aa
once,14,TRBV19,.,TRBJ2-3,TGTGCCAGTAGTATCCCGGGCCCTCGATATACGCAGTATTTT,CASSIPGPRYTQYF
once,14,TRBV30,.,TRBJ2-7,TGTGCCTGGAGTCCCCCGGACAGAGCCTACGAGCAGTACTTC,CAWSPPDRAYEQYF
.,15,TRBV5-1,TRBD2,TRBJ2-2,TGCGCCAGCATGTTGGCGGGGGGGCCGGTCGGGGAGCTGTTTTTT,CASMLAGGPVGELFF
.,15,TRBV7-2,.,TRBJ2-7,TGTGCCAGCAGCCTGGGGACCATGGGGACCTACGAGCAGTACTTC,CASSLGTMGTYEQYF
.,11,TRBV2,.,TRBJ2-5,TGTGCCAGCGCTTGGAGAGAGACCCAGTACTTC,CASAWRETQYF
few,12,TRBV7-9,.,TRBJ2-5,TGTGCCAGCAGCTTACAGGGGGAGACCCAGTACTTC,CASSLQGETQYF
.,17,TRBV19,TRBD2,TRBJ2-7,TGTGCCAGTAGGTCGCTGGAAAGGCGGGGGGGCATCAACGAGCAGTACTTC,CASRSLERRGGINEQYF
.,15,TRBV18,TRBD2,TRBJ2-3,TGTGCCAGCTCACGGGGAGGGGCTAGCACAGATACGCAGTATTTT,CASSRGGASTDTQYF
.,16,TRBV30,.,TRBJ1-4,TGTGCCTGGAGGGGAAAAATGGGGAGAGGGAATGAAAAACTGTTTTTT,CAWRGKMGRGNEKLFF
.,14,TRBV6-5,TRBD1,TRBJ2-7,TGTGCCAGCAGTTTGACAGGGATCTCCTACGAGCAGTACTTC,CASSLTGISYEQYF
.,11,TRBV5-1,.,TRBJ2-7,TGCGCCAGCAGCGCCTCCTACGAGCAGTACTTC,CASSASYEQYF
few,16,TRBV6-1,.,TRBJ2-7,TGTGCCAGCAGTGACGGGTCTCCGGGGGCGGGATACGAGCAGTACTTC,CASSDGSPGAGYEQYF
.,12,TRBV11-2,TRBD1,TRBJ1-1,TGTGCCAGCAGCCGGACAGGGTTGGGCGCTTTCTTT,CASSRTGLGAFF
.,13,TRBV27,.,TRBJ2-2,TGTGCCAGCAGTCCGACAGGCCCCGGGGAGCTGTTTTTT,CASSPTGPGELFF
.,15,TRBV9,TRBD1,TRBJ2-2,TGTGCCAGCAGCGTACAGGGGGTCGACACCGGGGAGCTGTTTTTT,CASSVQGVDTGELFF
.,16,TRBV27,.,TRBJ1-1,TGTGCCAGCAGTTCTTGGCAGGGGATAGGGAACACTGAAGCTTTCTTT,CASSSWQGIGNTEAFF
.,17,TRBV11-1,TRBD2,TRBJ2-2,TGTGCCAGCAGCTTGTTGGGAGGGAAGGGGTACACCGGGGAGCTGTTTTTT,CASSLLGGKGYTGELFF
.,13,TRBV10-1,.,TRBJ2-3,TGCGCCAGCAGTGTCAGATCCACAGATACGCAGTATTTT,CASSVRSTDTQYF
.,12,TRBV2,.,TRBJ2-1,TGTGCCAGCAGCTTCTGGGGCAATGAGCAGTTCTTC,CASSFWGNEQFF
.,15,TRBV7-2,.,TRBJ1-4,TGTGCCAGCAGCAAAGAACTCGGCCTTAATGAAAAACTGTTTTTT,CASSKELGLNEKLFF
.,18,TRBV27,TRBD2,TRBJ2-1,TGTGCCAGCAGTTTACCCCAGGGACTAGCGGGAGCCTACAATGAGCAGTTCTTC,CASSLPQGLAGAYNEQFF
few,15,TRBV4-3,.,TRBJ2-2,TGCGCCAGCAGCCAATCCCCTGTCGGGGCCGGGGAGCTGTTTTTT,CASSQSPVGAGELFF
.,12,TRBV30,.,TRBJ1-1,TGTGCCTGGAGGCCCGGCAGGCTGGGCGCTTTCTTT,CAWRPGRLGAFF
.,13,TRBV30,TRBD1,TRBJ1-1,TGTGCCTGGAGTAAGGGTACAGGGGTCGGCGCTTTCTTT,CAWSKGTGVGAFF
.,15,TRBV7-2,TRBD2,TRBJ2-7,TGTGCCAGCAGACTGACTAGCGGGGGGGCCTACGAGCAGTACTTC,CASRLTSGGAYEQYF